There are a few counts of the clone carrying this T cell receptor beta chain. The data derive from a study of T cell changes during pregnancy in multiple sclerosis. The CDR3 loop spans 10 amino acids. The germline CDR1 and CDR2 sequences are SQVTM and ANQGSEA. Repertoires were generated with immunoSEQ multiplex PCR, while TCRdb's copy carries only in-frame clones and drops some. The sample contains under 130,000 clones, approximately 89% of which appear only once. Sequencing used peripheral blood, obtained after pregnancy. The genes are TRBV29-1 and TRBJ1-1, with D perhaps matching TRBD1 (6 bases). This receptor was identified in a female donor with multiple sclerosis, enrolled in a pregnancy study. The CDR3 coding sequence is TGCAGTGCAGGGGATTCTGAAGCTTTCTTT. It encodes CSAGDSEAFF.